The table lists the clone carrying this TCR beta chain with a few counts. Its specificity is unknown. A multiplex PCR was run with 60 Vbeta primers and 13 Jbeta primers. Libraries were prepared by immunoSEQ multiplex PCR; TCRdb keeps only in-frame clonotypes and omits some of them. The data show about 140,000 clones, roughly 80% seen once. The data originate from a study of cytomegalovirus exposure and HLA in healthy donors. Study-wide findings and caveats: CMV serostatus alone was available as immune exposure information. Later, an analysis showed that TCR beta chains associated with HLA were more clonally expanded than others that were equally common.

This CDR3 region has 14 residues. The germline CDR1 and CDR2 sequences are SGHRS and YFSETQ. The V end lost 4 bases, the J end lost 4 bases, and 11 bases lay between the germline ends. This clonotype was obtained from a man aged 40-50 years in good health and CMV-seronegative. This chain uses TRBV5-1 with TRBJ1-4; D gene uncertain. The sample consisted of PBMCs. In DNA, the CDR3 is TGCGCCAGCAGCACGTCAGGTCGTAATGAAAAACTGTTTTTT. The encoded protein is CASSTSGRNEKLFF.